This is a list of T cell receptor beta chains from one sample in a study of a mutant IDH1 vaccine in newly diagnosed glioma. These TCRs are of unknown antigen specificity. Data came from immunoSEQ multiplex PCR; TCRdb stores just in-frame clones and leaves some out. Of 52,000 or so clones listed, approximately 78% are singletons. The source material was PBMCs, sampled from a glioma patient whose treatment included an IDH1 peptide vaccine. These receptors were obtained from a woman in her forties with glioma. Some clones in this sample may be carry-over from other donors' samples. Both conserved end residues are part of each CDR3. Each record gives: clone size, J gene, D gene, V gene, CDR3 DNA, CDR3 protein. A D gene is named only where the DNA matches it firmly. Clone size is shown for a subset of rows, as once, few, many or a class of expanded clone.

abundance: NA; j_gene: TRBJ1-4; d_gene: NA; v_gene: TRBV15; CDR3nt: TGTGCCACCAGCAGCCCACCCAGGGTAAATGAAAAACTGTTTTTT; CDR3aa: CATSSPPRVNEKLFF
abundance: NA; j_gene: TRBJ1-2; d_gene: TRBD1; v_gene: TRBV2; CDR3nt: TGTGCCAGCAGTGAGGGGCCAGGGGGCCCCTATGGCTACACCTTC; CDR3aa: CASSEGPGGPYGYTF
abundance: few; j_gene: TRBJ1-2; d_gene: NA; v_gene: TRBV4-3; CDR3nt: TGCGCCAGCAGCCGCGGTCACTCCGTTGGCTACACCTTC; CDR3aa: CASSRGHSVGYTF
abundance: few; j_gene: TRBJ1-1; d_gene: TRBD1; v_gene: TRBV6-5; CDR3nt: TGTGCCAGCAGTTATGACAGGGGCGGCACTGAAGCTTTCTTT; CDR3aa: CASSYDRGGTEAFF
abundance: NA; j_gene: TRBJ2-1; d_gene: TRBD2; v_gene: TRBV2; CDR3nt: TGTGCCAGTACTAGCGGGGGGTACAATGAGCAGTTCTTC; CDR3aa: CASTSGGYNEQFF
abundance: few; j_gene: TRBJ1-5; d_gene: NA; v_gene: TRBV4-1; CDR3nt: TGCGCCAGCAGCCAAGATCGGGGTCAGCCCCAGCATTTT; CDR3aa: CASSQDRGQPQHF
abundance: NA; j_gene: TRBJ2-3; d_gene: TRBD2; v_gene: TRBV27; CDR3nt: TGTGCCAGCAGTATAGCGGGGGGGCACGATACGCAGTATTTT; CDR3aa: CASSIAGGHDTQYF
abundance: NA; j_gene: TRBJ1-5; d_gene: NA; v_gene: TRBV19; CDR3nt: TGTGCCAGCAGAGGGCAGATCGGTAGCAATCAGCCCCAGCATTTT; CDR3aa: CASRGQIGSNQPQHF
abundance: NA; j_gene: TRBJ2-5; d_gene: TRBD2; v_gene: TRBV5-1; CDR3nt: TGCGCCAGCAGCTTGTTGGGGGGGGTTGAGACCCAGTACTTC; CDR3aa: CASSLLGGVETQYF
abundance: NA; j_gene: TRBJ1-1; d_gene: TRBD1; v_gene: TRBV5-1; CDR3nt: TGCGCCAGCAGCCTGGGGACAGGGGTTGGGGACACTGAAGCTTTCTTT; CDR3aa: CASSLGTGVGDTEAFF
abundance: NA; j_gene: TRBJ1-4; d_gene: NA; v_gene: TRBV27; CDR3nt: TGTGCCAGCTGGGTGGGGGGCTCTAATGAAAAACTGTTTTTT; CDR3aa: CASWVGGSNEKLFF
abundance: NA; j_gene: TRBJ2-2; d_gene: TRBD1; v_gene: TRBV25-1; CDR3nt: TGTGCCAGCAGTGTCGGGACAGGGGGGTACGGGGAGCTGTTTTTT; CDR3aa: CASSVGTGGYGELFF
abundance: NA; j_gene: TRBJ2-7; d_gene: NA; v_gene: TRBV7-9; CDR3nt: TGTGCCAGCAGCCCTGGCAGCTACGAGCAGTACTTC; CDR3aa: CASSPGSYEQYF
abundance: NA; j_gene: TRBJ1-1; d_gene: NA; v_gene: TRBV18; CDR3nt: TGTGCCAGCTCACCACCTGTCCGGGGAGGGAACACTGAAGCTTTCTTT; CDR3aa: CASSPPVRGGNTEAFF
abundance: NA; j_gene: TRBJ1-3; d_gene: NA; v_gene: TRBV7-9; CDR3nt: TGTGCCAGCAGCTTAAGTCAGCTGCGGCGTGCACTCTCTGGAAACACCATATATTTT; CDR3aa: CASSLSQLRRALSGNTIYF
abundance: NA; j_gene: TRBJ1-2; d_gene: NA; v_gene: TRBV9; CDR3nt: TGTGCCAGCGGTAACTATGGCTACACCTTC; CDR3aa: CASGNYGYTF
abundance: NA; j_gene: TRBJ2-3; d_gene: TRBD1; v_gene: TRBV4-1; CDR3nt: TGCGCCAGCAGCCGACTGGGACAGGGGGCGTTAGATACGCAGTATTTT; CDR3aa: CASSRLGQGALDTQYF
abundance: few; j_gene: TRBJ1-1; d_gene: NA; v_gene: TRBV30; CDR3nt: TGTGCCTGGAGTTCCTTAAGGGGTACTGAAGCTTTCTTT; CDR3aa: CAWSSLRGTEAFF
abundance: NA; j_gene: TRBJ1-2; d_gene: TRBD1; v_gene: TRBV30; CDR3nt: TGTGCCTGGAGTGTACAGGGGGGCGGGGCCGGCTACACCTTC; CDR3aa: CAWSVQGGGAGYTF
abundance: NA; j_gene: TRBJ1-1; d_gene: NA; v_gene: TRBV7-9; CDR3nt: TGTGCCAGCAGCTCAGCGGTAGTCGGGGGCCTGACTGAAGCTTTCTTT; CDR3aa: CASSSAVVGGLTEAFF
abundance: NA; j_gene: TRBJ1-2; d_gene: NA; v_gene: TRBV12-5; CDR3nt: TGTGCTAGTGCCTTACAGCAGGGTCCCTATGGCTACACCTTC; CDR3aa: CASALQQGPYGYTF
abundance: NA; j_gene: TRBJ1-2; d_gene: NA; v_gene: TRBV19; CDR3nt: TGTGCCAGTCGGGGGGCACCTCTTAACTATGGCTACACCTTC; CDR3aa: CASRGAPLNYGYTF